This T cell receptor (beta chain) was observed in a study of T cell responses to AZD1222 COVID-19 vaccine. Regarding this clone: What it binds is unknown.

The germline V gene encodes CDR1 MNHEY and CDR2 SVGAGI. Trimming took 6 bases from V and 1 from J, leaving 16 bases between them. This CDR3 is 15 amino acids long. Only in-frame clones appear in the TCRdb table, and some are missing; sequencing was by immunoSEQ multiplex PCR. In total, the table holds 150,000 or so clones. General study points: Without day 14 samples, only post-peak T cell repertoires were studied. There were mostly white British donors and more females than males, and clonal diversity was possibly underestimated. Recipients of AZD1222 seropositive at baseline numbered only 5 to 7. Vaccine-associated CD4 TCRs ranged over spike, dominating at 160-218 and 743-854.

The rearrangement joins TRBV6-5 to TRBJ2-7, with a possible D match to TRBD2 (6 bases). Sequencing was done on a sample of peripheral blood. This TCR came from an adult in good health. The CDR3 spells CASSAPKEGSYEQYF. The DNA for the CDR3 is TGTGCCAGCAGCGCACCCAAGGAGGGATCCTACGAGCAGTACTTC.